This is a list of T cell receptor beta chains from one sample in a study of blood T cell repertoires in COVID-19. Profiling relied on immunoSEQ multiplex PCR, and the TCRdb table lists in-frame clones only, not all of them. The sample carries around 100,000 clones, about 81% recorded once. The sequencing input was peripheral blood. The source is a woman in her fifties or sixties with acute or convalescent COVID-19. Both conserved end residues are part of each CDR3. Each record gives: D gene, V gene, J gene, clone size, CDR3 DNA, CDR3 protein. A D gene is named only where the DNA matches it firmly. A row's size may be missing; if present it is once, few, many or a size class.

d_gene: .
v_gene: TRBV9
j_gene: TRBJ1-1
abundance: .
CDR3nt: TGTGCCAGCAGCTTCCAGGGCACTGAAGCTTTCTTT
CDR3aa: CASSFQGTEAFF

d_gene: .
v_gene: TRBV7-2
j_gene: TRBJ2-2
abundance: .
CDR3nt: TGTGCCAGCAGCCCCCCCGGGCCCCAGGGGATCGGGGAGCTGTTTTTT
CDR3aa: CASSPPGPQGIGELFF

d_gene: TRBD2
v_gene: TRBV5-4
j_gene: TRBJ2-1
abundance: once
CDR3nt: TGTGCCAGCAGCCCACCCCTAGCGGGGGAGTACAATGAGCAGTTCTTC
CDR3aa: CASSPPLAGEYNEQFF

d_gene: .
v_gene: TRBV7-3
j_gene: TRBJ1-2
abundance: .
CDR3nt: TGTGCCAGCAGCCCGTCGATGATGGGCGACTATGGCTACACCTTC
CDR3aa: CASSPSMMGDYGYTF

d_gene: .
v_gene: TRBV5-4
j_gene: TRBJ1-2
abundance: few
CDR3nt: TGTGCCAGCAGCTTACGGAGTAACTATGGCTACACCTTC
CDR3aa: CASSLRSNYGYTF

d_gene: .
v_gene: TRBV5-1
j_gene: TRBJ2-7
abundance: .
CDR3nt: TGCGCCAGCAGCCTGGGGGCGGGGAGGGGAGTACAGCAGTACTTC
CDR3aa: CASSLGAGRGVQQYF

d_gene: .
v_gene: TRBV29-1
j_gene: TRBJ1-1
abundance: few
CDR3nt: TGCAGCGTTGGAGCAAACACTGAAGCTTTCTTT
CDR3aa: CSVGANTEAFF

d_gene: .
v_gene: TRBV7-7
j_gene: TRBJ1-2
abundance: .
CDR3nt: TGTGCTAGCAGCCCCCCTAACCGGGGTGGCTACACCTTC
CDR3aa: CASSPPNRGGYTF

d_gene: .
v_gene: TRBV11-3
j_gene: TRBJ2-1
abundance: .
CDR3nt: TGTGCCAGCAGCTTAGTGGGCGACAGTCTCAATGAGCAGTTCTTC
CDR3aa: CASSLVGDSLNEQFF

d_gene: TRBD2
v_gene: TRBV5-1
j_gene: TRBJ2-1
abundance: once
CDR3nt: TGCGCCAGCAGCCCCGGGCCAGCGGGGGGACCATACAATGAGCAGTTCTTC
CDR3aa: CASSPGPAGGPYNEQFF

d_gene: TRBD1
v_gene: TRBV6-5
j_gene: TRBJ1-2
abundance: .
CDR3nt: TGTGCCAGCAGTTACGCGGGACAGGGGCTCTATGGCTACACCTTC
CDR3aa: CASSYAGQGLYGYTF

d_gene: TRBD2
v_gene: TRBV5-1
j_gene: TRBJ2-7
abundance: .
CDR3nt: TGCGCCAGCAGCTTGGGGGAGGGGTTGAATGGAGACTACGAGCAGTACTTC
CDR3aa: CASSLGEGLNGDYEQYF

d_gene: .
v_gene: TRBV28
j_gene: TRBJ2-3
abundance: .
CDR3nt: TGTGCCAGCAGTTTGGACAAGTTAAGCACAGATACGCAGTATTTT
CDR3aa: CASSLDKLSTDTQYF

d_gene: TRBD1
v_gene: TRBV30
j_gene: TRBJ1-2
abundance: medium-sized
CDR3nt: TGTGCCTGGAGTATTTGGGACAGGGGGCCTGATGGCTACACCTTC
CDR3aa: CAWSIWDRGPDGYTF

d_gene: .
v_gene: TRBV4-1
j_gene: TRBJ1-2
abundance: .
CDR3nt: TGCGCCAGCAGCCAATCGATCGGGGTGGGAGGCTACACCTTC
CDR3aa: CASSQSIGVGGYTF

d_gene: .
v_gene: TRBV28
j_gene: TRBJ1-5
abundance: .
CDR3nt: TGTGCCAGCAGTCCCTATGAGCAGCCCCAGCATTTT
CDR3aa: CASSPYEQPQHF